A single sample gave rise to the 28 T cell receptor beta chains below, sequenced in a study of human T cells and chemical hapten exposure. This sample's time point: patch test 3, about 24 weeks after DPC sensitization. Stated treatment: therapeutic diphenylcyclopropenone sensitization with weekly scalp DPC. TCRdb re-analysed the RACE reads in MiXCR, keeping a single row per CDR3 protein. The sample yields just under 60,000 distinct CDR3 sequences, approximately 13% seen once. The specimen was whole blood, collected in connection with sensitization to the hapten diphenylcyclopropenone (DPC). These receptors all stem from a young man with alopecia areata. Some clones in this sample may be carry-over from other donors' samples.

This clonotype was detected ten times or more. The chain joins TRBV11-1 to TRBJ2-6, with D possibly being TRBD1 (6 bases). Trimming removed 3 bases from V and 4 bases from J, with 16 bases in between. The CDR3 covers 17 residues. Germline CDR1 reads SGHAT; CDR2 reads FQDESV (reference sequence). This CDR3 reads CASSFPKNRAGANVLTF. CDR3 nucleotide sequence: TGTGCCAGCAGCTTTCCAAAAAACAGGGCCGGGGCCAACGTCCTGACTTTC.

This clonotype was recorded at least ten times. The V call is TRBV5-4, the J call TRBJ2-2, with 10 bases lining up with TRBD1. Germline lookup yields CDR1 SGHNT and CDR2 YYREEE (reference sequence). V shed 3 bases, J shed 4 bases, and the junction held 18 bases outside the gene matches. This CDR3 contains 20 residues. Here the CDR3 reads CASSSHGTGEGRLGTGELFF. The DNA for the CDR3 is TGTGCCAGCAGCTCCCACGGGACAGGGGAAGGTCGTCTTGGCACCGGGGAGCTGTTTTTT.

There are many counts of this clonotype. The chain has TRBV7-2 and TRBJ2-1, with 13 positions matching TRBD2. CDR1 and CDR2 from the germline V gene are SGHTA and FQGNSA. V lost 5 bases and J lost 6; bases outside the gene matches: 4. This CDR3 has 15 residues. CDR3: CASSQTSGGPNEQFF. In nucleotides, the CDR3 is TGTGCCAGCAGCCAGACTAGCGGGGGGCCCAATGAGCAGTTCTTC.

This clonotype was recorded many times. This chain uses TRBV7-2 with TRBJ2-3; D uncertain. CDR3 length: 15 residues. From germline, CDR1 is SGHTA and CDR2 FQGNSA. Trimming stripped 3 bases from V and 0 bases from J, with 10 bases between. CDR3 coding DNA: TGTGCCAGCAGCTTTTCTCTCCCAAGCACAGATACGCAGTATTTT. Protein sequence: CASSFSLPSTDTQYF.

This clonotype was detected many times. This chain links TRBV20-1 with TRBJ1-6; TRBD1 might be the D (5 bases). Between the trimmed V and J ends, which lost 3 bases and 10 bases, there was a span of 16 bases. The CDR3 extends over 14 amino acids. Germline V lookup: CDR1 DFQATT, CDR2 SNEGSKA (reference sequence). The CDR3 region is CSARTSARGSPLHF. The CDR3 DNA is TGCAGTGCTAGGACGAGCGCGCGGGGCTCACCCCTCCACTTT.

This clonotype has more than one count but fewer than ten. The chain links TRBV4-3 to TRBJ1-1; D is unclear. The germline V gene encodes CDR1 LGHNA and CDR2 YSLEER. This CDR3 is built from 17 residues. V was cut by 4 bases and J by 0 bases, with 18 bases left in between. The CDR3 protein is CASSPGSLGRLNTEAFF. CDR3 sequence (DNA): TGCGCCAGCAGCCCGGGATCCCTTGGACGGTTGAACACTGAAGCTTTCTTT.

J is TRBJ2-3 and V is TRBV28; 9 bases are shared with TRBD2. This CDR3 is built from 14 residues. V dropped 8 bases and J dropped 4; count of bases not matched to a gene: 7. Germline V gene data show CDR1 as MDHEN and CDR2 as SYDVKM. This CDR3 reads CASWLAGRSDTQYF. CDR3 bases: TGTGCCAGCTGGCTAGCGGGGAGATCAGATACGCAGTATTTT.

This sequence joins TRBV29-1 and TRBJ1-1, with D maybe TRBD1 (5 bases). V was pared by 6 bases and J by 1 base, with 18 bases between. Germline CDR1 is SQVTM and CDR2 is ANQGSEA. The CDR3 sequence is 15 residues long. The CDR3 bases are TGCAGCGTGGGGGACCTGGACGGGTCGAACACTGAAGCTTTCTTT. This translates into CSVGDLDGSNTEAFF.

This clonotype turned up a few times. V is TRBV3-1 and J is TRBJ1-5; 8 positions agree with TRBD1. After removal of 1 base from V and 11 bases from J, the junction contained 1 base not matched to a gene. Germline CDR1 and CDR2: LGHDT and YNNKEL (reference sequence). The CDR3 is made up of 12 amino acids. CDR3 in amino acids: CASSQGTGTQHF. The CDR3 DNA reads TGTGCCAGCAGCCAAGGGACAGGGACCCAGCATTTT.

This clonotype was seen many times. The chain employs TRBV28 and TRBJ2-1; the match to TRBD2 covers 10 bases. Germline CDR1 is MDHEN and CDR2 is SYDVKM. V shed 5 bases and J 8 bases; nucleotides not matched to a gene: 12. The CDR3 runs to 16 residues. DNA of the CDR3: TGTGCCAGCAGTCCTGGGGGAGCGGGGGGGCCCCATGAGCAGTTCTTC. Its translation: CASSPGGAGGPHEQFF.

This clonotype was counted only a few times. The genes are TRBV7-2 and TRBJ2-1, with 11 positions matching TRBD2. With V trimmed by 5 bases and J by 5 bases, 11 bases remained unmatched. Germline V gene data show CDR1 as SGHTA and CDR2 as FQGNSA. The CDR3 totals 17 residues. The CDR3 loop reads CASSLSSGGRPDNEQFF. CDR3 DNA sequence: TGTGCCAGCAGCCTCTCTAGCGGGGGGCGTCCCGACAATGAGCAGTTCTTC.

The CDR3 region is CSAPGVGTDTQYF. In DNA form, the CDR3 reads TGCAGTGCCCCGGGCGTGGGCACAGATACGCAGTATTTT. V and J are TRBV20-1 and TRBJ2-3; unclear D gene. This CDR3 region has 13 residues. The V end lost 6 bases, the J end lost 1 base, and 11 bases lay between the germline ends. Germline CDR1 DFQATT, CDR2 SNEGSKA (reference sequence).

As concerns this clonotype: Germline and junction disagree at one end, which may indicate a read error. The V and J genes are TRBV7-3 and TRBJ2-2; 9 bases align to TRBD1. The germline CDR1 and CDR2 sequences are SGHTA and FQGTGA. The CDR3 loop spans 17 amino acids. The CDR3 loop is CVSSLTGTGTNTGELFF. For the CDR3, the DNA is TGTGTCAGCAGCTTAACCGGGACAGGGACTAACACCGGGGAGCTGTTTTTT.

This clonotype showed up many times. V is TRBV20-1 and J is TRBJ2-3, with 7 bases matching TRBD1. This CDR3 has 14 residues. Germline V lookup: CDR1 DFQATT, CDR2 SNEGSKA (reference sequence). With 0 bases clipped from V and 1 base from J, the junction kept 1 base outside the gene matches. CDR3 residues: CSAREGTGTDTQYF. The CDR3 DNA follows: TGCAGTGCTAGAGAGGGGACAGGCACAGATACGCAGTATTTT.

J is TRBJ2-3 and V is TRBV9, with D tentatively TRBD1 (6 bases). Germline V gene sequence: CDR1 SGDLS, CDR2 YYNGEE. Trimming took 3 bases from V and 11 from J, leaving 16 bases between them. The CDR3 loop spans 13 amino acids. Written as DNA, the CDR3 is TGTGCCAGCAGCGGAGGAACAGGGTTAGGGCAGTATTTT. This gives the protein CASSGGTGLGQYF. The whole variable domain, remainder taken from reference TRBV9 and TRBJ2-3, is DSGVTQTPKHLITATGQRVTLRCSPRSGDLSVYWYQQSLDQGLQFLIQYYNGEERAKGNILERFSAQQFPDLHSELNLSSLELGDSALYFCASSGGTGLGQYFGPGTRLTVL.

The V and J genes are TRBV29-1 and TRBJ2-4; D is unclear. Trimming removed 0 bases at V and 5 bases at J, with 11 bases between. The CDR3 has 14 residues. Germline values: CDR1 SQVTM, CDR2 ANQGSEA. The CDR3 sequence is CSVEDPQLQNIQYF. The DNA for the CDR3 is TGCAGCGTTGAAGATCCGCAGCTACAAAACATTCAGTACTTC.

The table lists this clonotype with many counts. The gene calls are TRBV9 and TRBJ2-1; D is unclear. This CDR3 spans 13 amino acids. Germline V lookup: CDR1 SGDLS, CDR2 YYNGEE. V lost 3 bases to trimming and J lost 8 bases, with 12 bases between them. This CDR3 is CASSGRDTDEQFF. The CDR3 DNA reads TGTGCCAGCAGCGGACGCGACACCGATGAGCAGTTCTTC.

The chain combines TRBV9 with TRBJ1-6, with a tentative D call TRBD1 (6 bases). The CDR3 contains 18 residues. Between the trimmed V and J ends, which lost 4 bases and 5 bases, there was a span of 22 bases. Per germline, CDR1 SGDLS and CDR2 YYNGEE. The CDR3 DNA is TGTGCCAGCAGCCTATACAGGGAAATCAGTCCCGATAATTCACCCCTCCACTTT. Amino acid sequence: CASSLYREISPDNSPLHF.

V gene TRBV29-1 combines with J gene TRBJ2-3; 9 positions match TRBD1. CDR1 and CDR2 from the germline V gene are SQVTM and ANQGSEA. V trimming: 4 bases; J trimming: 6 bases; junction bases outside the gene matches: 11. The CDR3 runs to 15 residues. The CDR3 is CSVGGDREATDTQYF. In DNA form, the CDR3 reads TGCAGCGTTGGGGGGGACAGGGAGGCTACGGATACGCAGTATTTT.

Ten or more counts support this clonotype. The rearrangement links TRBV5-1 to TRBJ1-1, with D perhaps matching TRBD1 (5 bases). V was shortened by 3 bases and J by 5 bases, with 17 bases between the two germline ends. This CDR3 region has 15 residues. Germline lookup yields CDR1 SGHRS and CDR2 YFSETQ. This CDR3 is CASSYRQTRGTEAFF. As DNA, the CDR3 is TGCGCCAGCAGCTACCGACAGACCCGAGGGACTGAAGCTTTCTTT.

This clonotype was recorded at least ten times. J is TRBJ2-2 and V is TRBV25-1; either TRBD1 or TRBD2 may fit D (5 bases each). The CDR3 is 14 residues long. Germline CDR1 reads MGHDK; CDR2 reads SYGVNS. V dropped 1 base and J dropped 4 bases, with 7 bases sitting between them. CDR3 sequence: CASSEFGGTGELFF. For the CDR3, the DNA is TGTGCCAGCAGTGAATTTGGGGGCACCGGGGAGCTGTTTTTT.

This clonotype came up many times. V is TRBV29-1 and J is TRBJ2-2; D is perhaps TRBD1 (6 bases). CDR1 and CDR2 (germline): SQVTM, ANQGSEA. Trimming left V 6 bases short and J 4 bases short, with 12 bases between. This CDR3 contains 13 residues. DNA of the CDR3: TGCAGCGTCAATTCAGGGGTCACCGGGGAGCTGTTTTTT. It specifies CSVNSGVTGELFF.

This clonotype came up many times. This chain uses TRBV6-5 with TRBJ1-5; D is ambiguous. The CDR3 contains 15 residues. CDR1 is MNHEY, CDR2 SVGAGI, per germline. V lost 8 bases, J lost 1 base, and 15 bases lay in between. The DNA for the CDR3 is TGTGCCAGCCGAGTTACCCAACAGAGCAATCAGCCCCAGCATTTT. Its translation is CASRVTQQSNQPQHF.

The chain joins TRBV7-3 to TRBJ2-7, with a possible D match to TRBD2 (7 bases). CDR1 and CDR2 (germline): SGHTA, FQGTGA. CDR3 length equals 16 residues. The V gene lost 1 base and the J gene lost 0 bases, with 13 bases spanning the gap. CDR3 nucleotide sequence: TGTGCCAGCAGCTTAAGTGGCGGGGGCGCCTCCTACGAGCAGTACTTC. It specifies CASSLSGGGASYEQYF.

V usage is TRBV30 and J usage is TRBJ1-2; D not certain. Germline V CDR1 and CDR2: GTSNPN, SVGIG (reference sequence). With 2 bases removed from V and 4 bases from J, the gap between germline ends came to 14 bases. This CDR3 contains 14 residues. CDR3: CAWSIWGIGYGYTF. The CDR3 DNA reads TGTGCCTGGAGTATCTGGGGAATTGGCTATGGCTACACCTTC.

This clonotype was found a few times. The rearrangement links TRBV7-9 to TRBJ2-7; no firm D call. Germline lookup yields CDR1 SEHNR and CDR2 FQNEAQ (reference sequence). The CDR3 runs 12 residues. The CDR3 here is CACASLQYEQYF. CDR3 DNA sequence: TGTGCTTGTGCGTCCCTCCAATACGAGCAGTACTTC.

The chain has TRBV30 and TRBJ1-5; 7 positions agree with TRBD1. The CDR3 is 16 amino acids. Germline CDR1 and CDR2: GTSNPN and SVGIG (reference sequence). The trim removed 0 bases at V and 8 bases at J, leaving 13 bases unmatched. CDR3 amino acids: CAWSVGPGQAREPQHF. CDR3 DNA sequence: TGTGCCTGGAGTGTGGGGCCCGGACAGGCCAGAGAGCCCCAGCATTTT.

This clonotype was found once. The gene calls are TRBV30 and TRBJ2-7; D is perhaps TRBD1 (6 bases). Germline values: CDR1 GTSNPN, CDR2 SVGIG (reference sequence). Trimming removed 2 bases at V and 4 bases at J, with 12 bases between. The CDR3 has 13 residues. The CDR3 bases are TGTGCCTGGAGTACGCAGGGGCAATACGAGCAGTACTTC. Residues: CAWSTQGQYEQYF.